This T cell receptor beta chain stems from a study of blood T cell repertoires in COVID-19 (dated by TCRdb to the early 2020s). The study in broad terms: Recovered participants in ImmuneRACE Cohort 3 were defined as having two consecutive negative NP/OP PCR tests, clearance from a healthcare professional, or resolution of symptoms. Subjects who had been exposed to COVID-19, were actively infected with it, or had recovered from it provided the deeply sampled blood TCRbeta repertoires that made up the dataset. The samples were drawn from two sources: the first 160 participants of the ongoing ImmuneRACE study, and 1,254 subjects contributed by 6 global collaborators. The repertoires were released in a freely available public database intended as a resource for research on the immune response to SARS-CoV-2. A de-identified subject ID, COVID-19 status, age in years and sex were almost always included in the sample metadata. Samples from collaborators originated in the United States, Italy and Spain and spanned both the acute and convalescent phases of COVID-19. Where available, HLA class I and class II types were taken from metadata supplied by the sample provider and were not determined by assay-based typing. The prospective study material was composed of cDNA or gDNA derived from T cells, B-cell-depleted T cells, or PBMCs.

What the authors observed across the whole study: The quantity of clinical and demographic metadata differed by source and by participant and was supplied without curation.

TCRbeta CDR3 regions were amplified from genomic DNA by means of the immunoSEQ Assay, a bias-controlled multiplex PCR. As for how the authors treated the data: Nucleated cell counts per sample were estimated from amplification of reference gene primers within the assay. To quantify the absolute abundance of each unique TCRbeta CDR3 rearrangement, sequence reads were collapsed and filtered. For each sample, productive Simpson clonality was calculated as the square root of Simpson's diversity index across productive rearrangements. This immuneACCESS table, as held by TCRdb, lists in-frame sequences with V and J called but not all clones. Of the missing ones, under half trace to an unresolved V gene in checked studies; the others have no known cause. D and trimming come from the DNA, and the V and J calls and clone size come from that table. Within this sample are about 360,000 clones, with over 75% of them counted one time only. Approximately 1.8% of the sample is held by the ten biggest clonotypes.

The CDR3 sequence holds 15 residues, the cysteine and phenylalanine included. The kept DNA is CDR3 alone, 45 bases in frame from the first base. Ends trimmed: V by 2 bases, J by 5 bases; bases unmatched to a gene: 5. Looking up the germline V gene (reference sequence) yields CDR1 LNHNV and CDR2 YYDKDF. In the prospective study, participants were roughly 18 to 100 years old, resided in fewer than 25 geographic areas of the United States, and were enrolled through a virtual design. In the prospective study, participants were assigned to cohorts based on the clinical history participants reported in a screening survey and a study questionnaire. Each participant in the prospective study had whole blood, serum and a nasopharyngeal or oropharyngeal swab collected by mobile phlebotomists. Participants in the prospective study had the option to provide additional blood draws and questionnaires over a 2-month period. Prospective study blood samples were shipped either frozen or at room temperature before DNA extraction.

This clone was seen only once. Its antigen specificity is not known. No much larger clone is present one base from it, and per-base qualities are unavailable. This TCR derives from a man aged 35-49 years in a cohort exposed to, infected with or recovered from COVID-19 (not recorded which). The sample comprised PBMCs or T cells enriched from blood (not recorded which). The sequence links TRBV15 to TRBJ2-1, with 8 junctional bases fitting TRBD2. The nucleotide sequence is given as TGTGCCACCAGCAGAACCGGGACTAGTAACAATGAGCAGTTCTTC. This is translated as CATSRTGTSNNEQFF.